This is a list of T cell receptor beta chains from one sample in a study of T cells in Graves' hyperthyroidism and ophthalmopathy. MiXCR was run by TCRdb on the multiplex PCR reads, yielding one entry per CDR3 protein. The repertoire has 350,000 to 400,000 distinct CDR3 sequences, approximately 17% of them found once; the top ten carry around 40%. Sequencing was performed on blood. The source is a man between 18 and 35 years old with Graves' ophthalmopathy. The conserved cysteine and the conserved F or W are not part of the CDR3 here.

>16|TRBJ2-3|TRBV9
ASSVEDQFFLSTDTQY
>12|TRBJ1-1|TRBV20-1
SEGNGHANTEAF
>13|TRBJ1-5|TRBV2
ASRRDTYVGEPQH
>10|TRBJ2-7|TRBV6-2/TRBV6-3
ASSYPTYEQY
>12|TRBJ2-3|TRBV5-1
ASSLGGDVDTQY
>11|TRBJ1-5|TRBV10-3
AIGDRGGEPQH
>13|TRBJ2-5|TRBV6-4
ASSEASGGWETQY
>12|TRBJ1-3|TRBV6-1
ASKQGYSGNAIY
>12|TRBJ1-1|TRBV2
ASSTGQGVSEAF
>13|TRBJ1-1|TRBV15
ATSRDSVMNTEAF
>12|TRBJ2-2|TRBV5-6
ASSGGFEAGELF
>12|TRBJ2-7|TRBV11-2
ASSPRDRANEQY
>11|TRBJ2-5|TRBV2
ASGSGVQETQY
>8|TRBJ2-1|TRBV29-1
SVGRPEQF
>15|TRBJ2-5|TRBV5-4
ASSLGLYLNPPETQY
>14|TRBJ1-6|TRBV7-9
ASSPRGGSYNSPLH
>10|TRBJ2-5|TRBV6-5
ASSYSVETQY
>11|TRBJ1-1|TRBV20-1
SASQSFNTEAF
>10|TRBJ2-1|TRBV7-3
ASSLTEGEQF
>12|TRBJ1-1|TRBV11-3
ASSPGAGDTEAF
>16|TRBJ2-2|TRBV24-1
ATSDRRAGQRNTGELF
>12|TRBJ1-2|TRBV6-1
ASSVHTGGSGYT
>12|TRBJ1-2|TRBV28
ASSQAAEYYGYT
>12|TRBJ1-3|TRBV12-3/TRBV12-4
ASSHPSSGNTIY
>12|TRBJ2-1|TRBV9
ASSFRVGEDEQF
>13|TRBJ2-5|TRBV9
ASSVGEGDQETQY
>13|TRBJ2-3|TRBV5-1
ASSLDSGGTDTQY
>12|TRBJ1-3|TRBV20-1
SARFTGSGNTIY
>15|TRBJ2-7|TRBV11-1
ASSLRRGSTGIYEQY
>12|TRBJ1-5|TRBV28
ASSLRGASQPQH
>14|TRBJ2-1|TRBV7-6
ASSLAASGGRGEQF
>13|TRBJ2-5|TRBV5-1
ASSLASPGAETQY
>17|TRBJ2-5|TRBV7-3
ASSETGTSGGVLQETQY
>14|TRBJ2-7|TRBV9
ASSAHSSEGAYEQY
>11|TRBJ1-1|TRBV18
ASSVGARTEAF
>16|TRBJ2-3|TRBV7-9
ASSLPRLAGGRTDTQY
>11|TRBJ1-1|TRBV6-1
ASRDRRNTEAF
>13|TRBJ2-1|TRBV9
ASSVSVVNYNEQF
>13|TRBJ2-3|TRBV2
ASKSSGGTTDTQY
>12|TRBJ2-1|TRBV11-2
ASSGIRGYNEQF